A single sample gave rise to the 30 T cell receptor beta chains below, sequenced in a study of blood T cell repertoires in COVID-19. Sequencing used immunoSEQ multiplex PCR; TCRdb keeps in-frame clones, though not all of them. Among 260,000 or so clones, approximately 88% were seen once, and the ten largest hold roughly 1.2%. The sequenced sample was PBMCs or T cells enriched from blood (not recorded which). The origin of the receptors is a middle-aged woman with acute COVID-19.

V and J are TRBV25-1 and TRBJ1-1; 7 positions match TRBD1. With V trimmed by 8 bases and J by 2 bases, 8 bases remained unmatched. CDR1 and CDR2 from the germline V gene are MGHDK and SYGVNS. This CDR3 is built from 14 residues. CDR3 region: CASQQTGYNTEAFF. In DNA, the CDR3 is TGTGCCAGCCAACAGACAGGGTACAACACTGAAGCTTTCTTT.

The gene calls are TRBV5-1 and TRBJ2-3; D possibly corresponds to TRBD2 (6 bases). The CDR3 sequence is 14 residues long. Germline V CDR1 and CDR2: SGHRS, YFSETQ. The V and J ends lost 3 bases and 6 bases respectively, with 14 bases between them. CDR3 nucleotides: TGCGCCAGCAGCTGGGACTGGCATTCGGATACGCAGTATTTT. Translating gives CASSWDWHSDTQYF.

This chain links TRBV19 with TRBJ2-3; D is undetermined. This CDR3 has 14 residues. V lost 5 bases and J 4 bases, leaving 13 bases between the germline ends. The germline gives CDR1 LNHDA, CDR2 SQIVND (reference sequence). The CDR3 DNA is TGTGCCAGTAGTGCAGGCCCGGCAGCAGATACGCAGTATTTT. It encodes CASSAGPAADTQYF.

The chain carries TRBV5-4 and TRBJ1-2, with D perhaps matching TRBD1 (6 bases). Germline V gene data show CDR1 as SGHNT and CDR2 as YYREEE (reference sequence). The CDR3 totals 18 residues. V was clipped by 0 bases and J by 3 bases, with 21 bases between them. The CDR3 region is CASSLDLGRGFIHYGYTF. The DNA for the CDR3 is TGTGCCAGCAGCTTGGATTTAGGCAGGGGTTTCATTCACTATGGCTACACCTTC.

This chain links TRBV10-2 with TRBJ2-7; tentatively, D is TRBD2 (5 bases). Germline lookup yields CDR1 WSHSY and CDR2 SAAADI. The CDR3 consists of 12 residues. Trimming removed 6 bases from V and 5 bases from J, with 11 bases in between. The CDR3 DNA follows: TGCGCCAGCAGAGGAACTAGAAACGAGCAGTACTTC. Translating gives CASRGTRNEQYF.

V and J are TRBV5-8 and TRBJ2-5, with a weak D call TRBD2 (6 bases). Trimming left V 3 bases short and J 2 bases short, with 11 bases between. CDR3 length: 14 amino acids. The germline V gene encodes CDR1 SGHTS and CDR2 YDEGEE. CDR3 in DNA: TGTGCCAGCAGCTGGGGACTTATACAAGAGACCCAGTACTTC. It is translated as CASSWGLIQETQYF.

The V and J genes are TRBV7-8 and TRBJ2-7, with D tentatively TRBD1 (6 bases). CDR3 size: 15 residues. V gave up 4 bases and J gave up 1 base, with 14 bases separating them. CDR1 is SGHVS, CDR2 FQNEAQ, per germline. The CDR3 nucleotides read TGTGCCAGCAGCTCGGATCCGGGACATTCCTACGAGCAGTACTTC. This gives the protein CASSSDPGHSYEQYF. The full variable domain, with the rest looked up from reference TRBV7-8 and TRBJ2-7, is GAGVSQSPRYKVAKRGQDVALRCDPISGHVSLFWYQQALGQGPEFLTYFQNEAQLDKSGLPSDRFFAERPEGSVSTLKIQRTQQEDSAVYLCASSSDPGHSYEQYFGPGTRLTVT.

The chain links TRBV2 to TRBJ1-6; a possible D gene is TRBD1 (5 bases). CDR3 length: 13 amino acids. Germline CDR1 SNHLY, CDR2 FYNNEI. Trimming removed 2 bases at V and 10 bases at J, with 9 bases between. The chain's CDR3 is CASSESGRSPLHF. The CDR3 coding sequence is TGTGCCAGCAGTGAATCAGGGCGATCACCCCTCCACTTT.

The chain couples TRBV4-2 to TRBJ2-1; D perhaps matches TRBD2 (6 bases). CDR1 and CDR2 from the germline V gene are LGHNA and YNFKEQ. Trimming shortened V by 1 base and J by 3 bases, and 13 bases separated the two germline ends. The CDR3 covers 16 residues. CDR3 protein: CASSQVLGGIYNEQFF. The CDR3 DNA reads TGTGCCAGCAGCCAAGTCTTGGGCGGGATCTACAATGAGCAGTTCTTC.

V is TRBV15 and J is TRBJ1-1; the D gene is possibly TRBD1 (6 bases). V lost 1 base and J 4 bases, leaving 10 bases between the germline ends. The CDR3 spans 14 residues. Germline V lookup: CDR1 LNHNV, CDR2 YYDKDF (reference sequence). The chain's CDR3 is CATSRVQGGTEAFF. For the CDR3, the DNA is TGTGCCACCAGCAGAGTACAGGGCGGCACTGAAGCTTTCTTT. The full variable domain, completed using reference TRBV15 and TRBJ1-1, is DAMVIQNPRYQVTQFGKPVTLSCSQTLNHNVMYWYQQKSSQAPKLLFHYYDKDFNNEADTPDNFQSRRPNTSFCFLDIRSPGLGDTAMYLCATSRVQGGTEAFFGQGTRLTVV.

This clone was found once. The genes are TRBV28 and TRBJ2-7; 10 bases align to TRBD2. This CDR3 contains 14 residues. Per the germline V gene, CDR1 is MDHEN and CDR2 is SYDVKM. The V and J ends lost 8 bases and 5 bases, in that order; junction bases with no gene match: 9. CDR3 nucleotides: TGTGCCAGCGGCCGAGCTAGCGGGAGAAACGAGCAGTACGTC. Encoded protein: CASGRASGRNEQYV.

The count of this clone is one. This chain links TRBV10-3 with TRBJ1-5; TRBD1 is a possible D gene (5 bases). The CDR3 loop spans 13 amino acids. Trimming removed 11 bases from V and 6 bases from J, with 17 bases in between. From germline, CDR1 is ENHRY and CDR2 SYGVKD. The CDR3 region is CAVSGGGLQPQHF. The CDR3 coding sequence is TGTGCCGTCTCGGGGGGGGGACTTCAGCCCCAGCATTTT.

The sample holds one count of this clone. The chain is built from TRBV9 and TRBJ1-5; D possibly corresponds to TRBD1 (5 bases). The ends were cut back, 4 bases at V and 7 bases at J, with 15 bases in the middle. The germline V gene encodes CDR1 SGDLS and CDR2 YYNGEE. The CDR3 has 14 amino acids. The CDR3 coding sequence is TGTGCCAGCAGCCTAGACAGTACACGGCAGCCCCAGCATTTT. Its protein is CASSLDSTRQPQHF.

This chain joins TRBV4-2 and TRBJ2-3; D is uncertain. Germline CDR1 is LGHNA and CDR2 is YNFKEQ. The CDR3 totals 14 residues. Between the trimmed V and J ends, which lost 6 bases and 1 base, there was a span of 11 bases. The CDR3 sequence is CASRGATGTDTQYF. CDR3 in DNA: TGTGCCAGCAGGGGCGCCACCGGCACAGATACGCAGTATTTT.

The rearrangement links TRBV19 to TRBJ1-1, with 8 bases identical to TRBD1. The CDR3 covers 15 residues. Germline V lookup: CDR1 LNHDA, CDR2 SQIVND (reference sequence). Germline trimming cut 6 bases from V and 0 bases from J; bases unmatched to any gene: 6. CDR3 amino acids: CASSEDRDVNTEAFF. CDR3 bases: TGTGCCAGTAGCGAGGACAGGGACGTGAACACTGAAGCTTTCTTT.

This clone was recorded once. The chain is built from TRBV19 and TRBJ1-2, with D possibly being TRBD1 (5 bases). V lost 6 bases and J lost 3, with 11 bases in between. Germline V gives CDR1 LNHDA, CDR2 SQIVND (reference sequence). The CDR3 runs 13 residues. DNA for the CDR3: TGTGCCAGTAGGGAATTAGGGGACTATGGCTACACCTTC. Protein sequence: CASRELGDYGYTF.

This chain joins TRBV5-5 and TRBJ2-7; 10 positions match TRBD1. V lost 4 bases to trimming and J lost 2 bases; unmatched junction nucleotides: 6. CDR3 length: 15 amino acids. Germline CDR1 and CDR2: SGHKS and YYEKEE (reference sequence). The CDR3: CASSPWTGGAYEQYV. The CDR3 nucleotides are TGTGCCAGCAGCCCCTGGACAGGGGGGGCCTACGAGCAGTACGTC.

This chain joins TRBV11-2 and TRBJ1-5, with D maybe TRBD1 (6 bases). Trimming removed 5 bases from V and 5 bases from J, with 16 bases in between. The CDR3 spans 15 residues. Germline CDR1 SGHAT, CDR2 FQNNGV. CDR3 loop: CASSPTGRPDQPQHF. In DNA, the CDR3 is TGTGCCAGCAGCCCAACAGGGAGACCTGATCAGCCCCAGCATTTT.

This chain links TRBV4-1 with TRBJ2-1; TRBD2 matches 8 bases. The CDR3 is 16 residues long. V was pared by 2 bases and J by 6 bases, with 9 bases of the junction left unmatched. Germline V gives CDR1 MGHRA, CDR2 YSYEKL. CDR3 nucleotide sequence: TGCGCCAGCAGCCAAATGATTTTAGCGGGACCCAATGAGCAGTTCTTC. As protein: CASSQMILAGPNEQFF.

The chain recombines TRBV5-1 with TRBJ2-3; 9 bases agree with TRBD2. The CDR3 covers 15 residues. Germline V gives CDR1 SGHRS, CDR2 YFSETQ. The V and J ends lost 4 bases and 4 bases, in that order; junction bases with no gene match: 7. The CDR3 reads CASSPLAGKSDTQYF. In DNA, the CDR3 is TGCGCCAGCAGCCCCCTAGCGGGAAAGTCAGATACGCAGTATTTT.

The chain is built from TRBV7-9 and TRBJ2-7; tentatively, D is TRBD1 (6 bases). CDR1 SEHNR and CDR2 FQNEAQ come from the germline V gene (reference sequence). Trimming took 5 bases from V and 6 from J, leaving 11 bases between them. The CDR3 contains 12 residues. CDR3 protein: CASSKDRSEQYF. The CDR3 nucleotides read TGTGCCAGCAGCAAAGACAGGTCCGAGCAGTACTTC.

The rearrangement uses TRBV2 and TRBJ1-2, with TRBD1 identical over 7 bases. V dropped 6 bases and J dropped 4; count of bases not matched to a gene: 2. This CDR3 is built from 12 residues. Germline V gene lookup returns CDR1 SNHLY and CDR2 FYNNEI. CDR3 nucleotides: TGTGCCAGCAGAGGGACAGTCTATGGCTACACCTTC. Translation gives CASRGTVYGYTF.

The chain combines TRBV7-3 with TRBJ2-1; a possible D gene is TRBD2 (5 bases). Germline V lookup: CDR1 SGHTA, CDR2 FQGTGA. The CDR3 extends over 15 amino acids. Trimming left V 3 bases short and J 13 bases short, with 22 bases between. The CDR3 region has the DNA TGTGCCAGCAGCTTTTCGGGAATTGCCCCCGACCCTCAGTTCTTC. This codes for CASSFSGIAPDPQFF.

This chain links TRBV7-9 with TRBJ2-7; D perhaps matches TRBD2 (6 bases). The CDR3 covers 14 residues. V lost 6 bases and J 5 bases, leaving 17 bases between the germline ends. Germline V gene lookup returns CDR1 SEHNR and CDR2 FQNEAQ (reference sequence). The chain's CDR3 is CASSRWGVEDEQYV. The CDR3 bases are TGTGCCAGCAGTAGGTGGGGGGTGGAGGACGAGCAGTACGTC.

This chain uses TRBV4-1 with TRBJ2-1; weak D call: TRBD2 (6 bases). This CDR3 has 17 amino acids. Trimming stripped 0 bases from V and 2 bases from J, with 14 bases between. Germline CDR1 and CDR2: MGHRA and YSYEKL. Written as DNA, the CDR3 is TGCGCCAGCAGCCAAGAGAGGGGAGTAGCGGCCTACAATGAGCAGTTCTTC. It encodes CASSQERGVAAYNEQFF.

This clone was detected ten times or more. The chain links TRBV9 to TRBJ1-5; no firm D call. CDR3 length equals 13 residues. V was pared by 0 bases and J by 5 bases, with 6 bases between. Germline assignment: CDR1 SGDLS and CDR2 YYNGEE. The CDR3 coding sequence is TGTGCCAGCAGCGTAGCTCCCCATCAGCCCCAGCATTTT. Translated: CASSVAPHQPQHF.

Turning to this clone: At one of its ends the junction is not consistent with the germline gene, which may arise from a read error. V gene TRBV28 combines with J gene TRBJ2-1; 10 bases line up with TRBD2. This CDR3 contains 13 residues. The germline gives CDR1 MDHEN, CDR2 SYDVKM. Here the CDR3 reads CASSLGLAGVRVF. The DNA of the CDR3 is TGTGCCAGCAGTTTAGGCCTAGCGGGAGTACGGGTCTTC.

This chain connects TRBV27 to TRBJ1-2; TRBD1 agrees at 10 bases. With 6 bases clipped from V and 7 bases from J, the junction kept 5 bases outside the gene matches. Germline V gene sequence: CDR1 MNHEY, CDR2 SMNVEV (reference sequence). The CDR3 is made up of 13 amino acids. CDR3 region: CASSLDRGLGYTF. In DNA form, the CDR3 reads TGTGCCAGCAGCCTCGACAGGGGGCTTGGCTACACCTTC.

This sequence joins TRBV10-3 and TRBJ1-1, with a weak D call TRBD1 (5 bases). CDR1 is ENHRY, CDR2 SYGVKD, per germline. V was clipped by 10 bases and J by 1 base, with 16 bases between them. The CDR3 has 14 amino acids. CDR3 residues: CATAWGRENTEAFF. The CDR3 region has the DNA TGTGCCACAGCTTGGGGCAGGGAGAACACTGAAGCTTTCTTT.

This clone was seen a single time. CDR3 amino acids: CASKKASTDTQYF. The CDR3 coding sequence is TGTGCCAGCAAGAAAGCCAGCACAGATACGCAGTATTTT. The V call is TRBV7-2, the J call TRBJ2-3; D gene ambiguous. Germline V gene sequence: CDR1 SGHTA, CDR2 FQGNSA. Trimming took 7 bases from V and 0 from J, leaving 8 bases between them. The CDR3 is 13 amino acids.